The rows below give T cell receptor beta chains drawn from one sample of a study of monozygotic twins with inflammatory bowel disease. TCRdb reprocessed the 5' RACE reads; each CDR3 protein has one entry and no DNA is given. The sample totals 150,000 to 200,000 distinct CDR3 sequences. The sample comprised blood. Receptors originate from a human donor with ulcerative colitis or Crohn's disease, or a healthy co-twin of an affected twin (not recorded which). Each CDR3 is given with its conserved first and last residue. The order of the fields is J gene, V gene, CDR3 protein.

J gene: TRBJ2-2; V gene: TRBV9; CDR3 protein: CASSLRTSRDTGELFF
J gene: TRBJ2-5; V gene: TRBV5-1; CDR3 protein: CASSLRLAGSGSQETQYF
J gene: TRBJ1-2; V gene: TRBV29-1; CDR3 protein: CSVAGSNYGYTF
J gene: TRBJ2-4; V gene: TRBV5-1; CDR3 protein: CASSLGGTDVAKNIQYF
J gene: TRBJ2-5; V gene: TRBV12-3/TRBV12-4; CDR3 protein: CASSLAPGETQYF
J gene: TRBJ1-1; V gene: TRBV12-3/TRBV12-4; CDR3 protein: CASRRRDTVAEAFF
J gene: TRBJ2-3; V gene: TRBV5-1; CDR3 protein: CASSPGGPRDTQYF
J gene: TRBJ1-2; V gene: TRBV5-6; CDR3 protein: CASSSLGREDYTF
J gene: TRBJ1-2; V gene: TRBV11-2; CDR3 protein: CASSPGGPYGYTF
J gene: TRBJ2-7; V gene: TRBV5-1; CDR3 protein: CASSLVGLRGDEQYF
J gene: TRBJ1-1; V gene: TRBV5-5; CDR3 protein: CASSLTRGNTEAFF
J gene: TRBJ1-5; V gene: TRBV30; CDR3 protein: CAWRSGVGQPQHF
J gene: TRBJ1-5; V gene: TRBV18; CDR3 protein: CASQGSVGMNQPQHF
J gene: TRBJ2-7; V gene: TRBV4-3; CDR3 protein: CASSQGTHGAYEQYF
J gene: TRBJ2-7; V gene: TRBV27; CDR3 protein: CASRLAGDYEQYF
J gene: TRBJ2-1; V gene: TRBV27; CDR3 protein: CASRPGGREQFF
J gene: TRBJ2-1; V gene: TRBV12-3/TRBV12-4; CDR3 protein: CASSLTGVQVNEQFF
J gene: TRBJ1-2; V gene: TRBV19; CDR3 protein: CASSMDISRPYGYTF
J gene: TRBJ2-1; V gene: TRBV7-2; CDR3 protein: CASSPLEYNEQFF
J gene: TRBJ1-1; V gene: TRBV3-1; CDR3 protein: CASSQDSLQGRVAFF
J gene: TRBJ1-2; V gene: TRBV5-1; CDR3 protein: CASSLQGATGYTF
J gene: TRBJ2-5; V gene: TRBV20-1; CDR3 protein: CSATSGRGPQETQYF
J gene: TRBJ1-6; V gene: TRBV5-1; CDR3 protein: CASSLEVGSNSPLHF
J gene: TRBJ1-5; V gene: TRBV29-1; CDR3 protein: CSVETGPGRSTGCNQPQHF
J gene: TRBJ1-6; V gene: TRBV12-3/TRBV12-4; CDR3 protein: CASRGGPTNSPLHF